This note documents a single TCR beta chain sequence. Profiled with immunoSEQ multiplex PCR; TCRdb holds only in-frame clones, not every one. The table has approximately 84,000 clones, roughly four fifths seen once. Germline CDR1 and CDR2: SGHRS and YFSETQ. The CDR3 contains 14 residues. After removal of 7 bases from V and 3 bases from J, the junction contained 4 bases not matched to a gene. The data stem from a study of control samples from healthy donors and cancer patients. Sequenced input: blood. This receptor was identified in a woman aged 55-70 years in good health. V and J are TRBV5-1 and TRBJ1-6, with TRBD1 identical over 7 bases. CDR3 DNA sequence: TGCGCCAGCCGGACAGGATTCTATAATTCACCCCTCCACTTT. This translates into CASRTGFYNSPLHF.